Given below is one T cell receptor (beta chain) in context. This entry is derived from a study of OX40 agonist ivuxolimab in advanced cancers. In the study overall: Hepatocellular carcinoma, melanoma, renal cell or head and neck cancer affected the dose-escalation patients.

Sequencing was performed with immunoSEQ multiplex PCR; in TCRdb, only in-frame clones are kept and a portion is missing. This sample yields roughly 8,100 clones, of which 75% to 85% are seen a single time; roughly 18% belongs to the top ten. Blood draws occurred at baseline, cycle 4 day 1, and cycle 7 day 1. From germline, CDR1 is MNHEY and CDR2 SMNVEV (reference sequence). Trimming removed 5 bases from V and 3 bases from J, with 11 bases in between. The CDR3 extends over 13 amino acids. The receptor was derived from an adult with an advanced solid tumor such as melanoma, head and neck, liver or kidney cancer. This rearrangement joins TRBV27 to TRBJ2-7; D might be TRBD1 (6 bases). The input for sequencing was CD4+ or CD8+ T cells sorted from blood, taken in a trial of the OX40 agonist ivuxolimab. CDR3 sequence: CASSPGTNYEQYF. The CDR3 DNA follows: TGTGCCAGCAGTCCCGGGACAAACTACGAGCAGTACTTC.